Listed below are T cell receptor beta chains from one sample, sequenced in a study of blood T cell repertoires in COVID-19. Profiling relied on immunoSEQ multiplex PCR, and the TCRdb table lists in-frame clones only, not all of them. Here the sample spans 60,000 or so clones, about nine tenths being singletons. The material sequenced was peripheral blood. The origin of the receptors is a human donor with active COVID-19. The donor label of this sample is uncertain. CDR3s include the opening cysteine and the closing phenylalanine or tryptophan. A D gene is named only where the DNA matches it firmly. Rows may omit the clone size; those that give it use once, few, many or a size class.

TGTGCCAGCACCTCAGGTACCGCCTACGAGCAGTACTTC,CASTSGTAYEQYF,NA,NA,TRBJ2-7,13,TRBV27
TGTGCCAGCAGTTTTTTTTCGGATGAGCAGTTCTTC,CASSFFSDEQFF,NA,NA,TRBJ2-1,12,TRBV11-1
TGTGCCAGCAGATCAGGGCGAATTGAAAAACTGTTTTTT,CASRSGRIEKLFF,NA,NA,TRBJ1-4,13,TRBV7-2
TGTGCCAGCAGCTTAGGGGGACTGCAAGAGACCCAGTACTTC,CASSLGGLQETQYF,NA,NA,TRBJ2-5,14,TRBV13
TGTGCCAGCAGCTTAAGAGGGATAAGCTCCTACAATGAGCAGTTCTTC,CASSLRGISSYNEQFF,NA,once,TRBJ2-1,16,TRBV7-8
TGCGCCAGCAGCTTGGCCGACAGGGGGCATGGCTACACCTTC,CASSLADRGHGYTF,TRBD1,NA,TRBJ1-2,14,TRBV5-1
TGTGCCAGCAGTTACGCAGGGCCGCTGGATGGCTACACCTTC,CASSYAGPLDGYTF,NA,NA,TRBJ1-2,14,TRBV6-2/TRBV6-3
TGTGCCAGCTCTCGACAGGGGGCAAATGAGCAGTTCTTC,CASSRQGANEQFF,TRBD1,NA,TRBJ2-1,13,TRBV18
TGCGCCAGCAGCTTGTCGACAGTTAGCTATGGCTACACCTTC,CASSLSTVSYGYTF,NA,NA,TRBJ1-2,14,TRBV5-1
TGTGCCAGCAGTCCCTGGACAGGGAACCAGCCCCAGCATTTT,CASSPWTGNQPQHF,TRBD1,NA,TRBJ1-5,14,TRBV27
TGTGCCAGCAGCCAAGGACTAGCCGGCTACGAGCAGTACTTC,CASSQGLAGYEQYF,TRBD2,NA,TRBJ2-7,14,TRBV13
TGTGCCAGCGGAGGACTAGCGGAGACCGGGGAGCTGTTTTTT,CASGGLAETGELFF,TRBD2,NA,TRBJ2-2,14,TRBV19
TGCGCCAGCAGCTTGGTCCCTAGCGGGAGTGAGACCCAGTACTTC,CASSLVPSGSETQYF,TRBD2,NA,TRBJ2-5,15,TRBV5-1
TGTGCCAGCAGCTTTATGGGACAGGGAGCTAATGAAAAACTGTTTTTT,CASSFMGQGANEKLFF,TRBD1,NA,TRBJ1-4,16,TRBV5-6
TGTGCCAGCAGTCAACCCGGGACTAGCGGGAGACATTATGGCAATGAGCAGTTCTTC,CASSQPGTSGRHYGNEQFF,TRBD2,NA,TRBJ2-1,19,TRBV2
TGCAGCGTTGAGCCCACAGGGTTGGACAATGAGCAGTTCTTC,CSVEPTGLDNEQFF,NA,NA,TRBJ2-1,14,TRBV29-1
TGTGCCAGCAGCCAATTTGGGACAGGGGAGCAGTTCTTC,CASSQFGTGEQFF,TRBD1,NA,TRBJ2-1,13,TRBV3-1/TRBV3-2
TGTGCCAGCACGGACAGAGGACATGGCTACACCTTC,CASTDRGHGYTF,NA,few,TRBJ1-2,12,TRBV3-1/TRBV3-2
TGCGCCAGCAGCCAAGCGGGTTCCTACGAGCAGTACTTC,CASSQAGSYEQYF,NA,NA,TRBJ2-7,13,TRBV4-3
TGTGCCAGCAGCTTCCCCACAGGACCTGGTCCGGAGACCCAGTACTTC,CASSFPTGPGPETQYF,NA,NA,TRBJ2-5,16,TRBV5-6
TGTGCCAGTAGTAGTGCAGGGGGCGTCCTATATGGCTACACCTTC,CASSSAGGVLYGYTF,TRBD1,NA,TRBJ1-2,15,TRBV19
TGTGCCAGCAGCCCTAGGAGATCTAGCGGGCGAAGCACAGATACGCAGTATTTT,CASSPRRSSGRSTDTQYF,TRBD2,NA,TRBJ2-3,18,TRBV7-9
TGTGCCAGCAGCTCCGGACAGGGGAGTTCACCCCTCCACTTT,CASSSGQGSSPLHF,TRBD1,NA,TRBJ1-6,14,TRBV7-9
TGTGCCAGCAGCCAAGGTATAAGCGGTGGGGCCAACGTCCTGACTTTC,CASSQGISGGANVLTF,NA,NA,TRBJ2-6,16,TRBV3-1/TRBV3-2
TGTGCCAGCAGTTACTCAGGGGGGGGATTCTACGAGCAGTACTTC,CASSYSGGGFYEQYF,NA,NA,TRBJ2-7,15,TRBV6-6
TGCGCCAGCAGCTTACTAGCGGGAGGGGCAGAGACCCAGTACTTC,CASSLLAGGAETQYF,TRBD2,NA,TRBJ2-5,15,TRBV5-1
TGTGCCAGCAGTTCCTGGGAGGAGGCACGCAATGAGCAGTTCTTC,CASSSWEEARNEQFF,NA,once,TRBJ2-1,15,TRBV6-5
TGTGCCAGCAGCCCGGACACCCGGCAAGAGACCCAGTACTTC,CASSPDTRQETQYF,NA,NA,TRBJ2-5,14,TRBV5-4
TGTGCCAGCGGTATAGCGGCCCTCGGCACAGATACGCAGTATTTT,CASGIAALGTDTQYF,NA,once,TRBJ2-3,15,TRBV28
TGTGCCAGCAGTTCCGCGGTGCCTTGGGACACCATATATTTT,CASSSAVPWDTIYF,NA,NA,TRBJ1-3,14,TRBV6-5
TGTGCCATCAGGGAGGCCGGGACAGCCCAGGGAGCCAAAAACATTCAGTACTTC,CAIREAGTAQGAKNIQYF,TRBD1,NA,TRBJ2-4,18,TRBV10-3
TGTGCCAGCAGCCCGGACAGGGGGTTCAATGAGCAGTTCTTC,CASSPDRGFNEQFF,TRBD1,NA,TRBJ2-1,14,TRBV7-9
TGTGCCAGCAGCCCGGGACAGGGGGGACGCAGCACAGATACGCAGTATTTT,CASSPGQGGRSTDTQYF,TRBD1,NA,TRBJ2-3,17,TRBV4-2
TGTGCCAGCAGCAAAGTCGCGCTGCAAGAGACCCAGTACTTC,CASSKVALQETQYF,NA,NA,TRBJ2-5,14,TRBV21-1
TGTGCCAGCAGTGACTCGGGACTAGCGAGCACAGATACGCAGTATTTT,CASSDSGLASTDTQYF,TRBD2,NA,TRBJ2-3,16,TRBV6-4